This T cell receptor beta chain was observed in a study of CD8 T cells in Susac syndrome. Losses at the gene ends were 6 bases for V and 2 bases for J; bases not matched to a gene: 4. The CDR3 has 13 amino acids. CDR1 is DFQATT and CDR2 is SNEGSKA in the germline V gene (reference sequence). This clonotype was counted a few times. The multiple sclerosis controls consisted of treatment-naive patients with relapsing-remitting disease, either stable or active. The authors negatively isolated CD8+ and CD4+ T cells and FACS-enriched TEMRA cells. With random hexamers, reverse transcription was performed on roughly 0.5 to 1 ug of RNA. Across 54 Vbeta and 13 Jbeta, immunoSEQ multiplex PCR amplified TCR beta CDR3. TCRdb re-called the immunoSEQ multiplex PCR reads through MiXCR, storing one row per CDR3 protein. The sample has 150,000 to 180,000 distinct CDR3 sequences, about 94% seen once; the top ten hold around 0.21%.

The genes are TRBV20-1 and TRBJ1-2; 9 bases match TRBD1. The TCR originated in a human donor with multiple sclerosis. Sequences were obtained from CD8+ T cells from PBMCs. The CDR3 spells CSAPGTGNYGYTF. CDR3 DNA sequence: TGCAGTGCCCCCGGGACAGGGAACTATGGCTACACCTTC.